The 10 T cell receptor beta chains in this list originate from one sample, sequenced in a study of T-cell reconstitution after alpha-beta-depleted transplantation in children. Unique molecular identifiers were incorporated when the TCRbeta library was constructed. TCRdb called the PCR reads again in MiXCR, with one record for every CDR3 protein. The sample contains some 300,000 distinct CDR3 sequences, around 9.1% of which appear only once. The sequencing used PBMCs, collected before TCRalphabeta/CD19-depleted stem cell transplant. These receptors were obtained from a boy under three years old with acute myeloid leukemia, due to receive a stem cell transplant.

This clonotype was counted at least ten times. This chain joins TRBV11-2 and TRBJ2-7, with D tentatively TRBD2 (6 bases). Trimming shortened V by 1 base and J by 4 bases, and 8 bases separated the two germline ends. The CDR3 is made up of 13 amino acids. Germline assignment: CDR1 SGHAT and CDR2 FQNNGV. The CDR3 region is CASSLGGDYEQYF. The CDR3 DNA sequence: TGTGCCAGCAGCTTAGGCGGGGATTACGAGCAGTACTTC. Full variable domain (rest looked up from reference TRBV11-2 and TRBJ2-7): EAGVAQSPRYKIIEKRQSVAFWCNPISGHATLYWYQQILGQGPKLLIQFQNNGVVDDSQLPKDRFSAERLKGVDSTLKIQPAKLEDSAVYLCASSLGGDYEQYFGPGTRLTVT.

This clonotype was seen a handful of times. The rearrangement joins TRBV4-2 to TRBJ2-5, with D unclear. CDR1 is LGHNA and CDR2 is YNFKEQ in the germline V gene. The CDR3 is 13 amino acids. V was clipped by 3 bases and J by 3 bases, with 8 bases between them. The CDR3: CASSHRAEETQYF. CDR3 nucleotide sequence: TGTGCCAGCAGCCATAGGGCGGAAGAGACCCAGTACTTC.

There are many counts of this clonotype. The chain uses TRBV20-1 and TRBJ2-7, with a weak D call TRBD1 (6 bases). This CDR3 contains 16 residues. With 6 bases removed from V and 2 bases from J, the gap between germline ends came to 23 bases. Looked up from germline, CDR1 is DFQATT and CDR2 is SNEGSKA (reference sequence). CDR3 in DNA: TGCAGTGCCCACCCCTCCCTGGCAGGGGACCCCTACGAGCAGTACTTC. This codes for CSAHPSLAGDPYEQYF.

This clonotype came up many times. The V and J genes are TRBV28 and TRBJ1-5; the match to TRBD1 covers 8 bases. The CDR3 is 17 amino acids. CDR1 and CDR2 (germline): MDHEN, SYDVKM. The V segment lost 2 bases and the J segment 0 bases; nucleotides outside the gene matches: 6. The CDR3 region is CASSLTGTGYSNQPQHF. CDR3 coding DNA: TGTGCCAGCAGTTTAACAGGGACAGGTTATAGCAATCAGCCCCAGCATTTT.

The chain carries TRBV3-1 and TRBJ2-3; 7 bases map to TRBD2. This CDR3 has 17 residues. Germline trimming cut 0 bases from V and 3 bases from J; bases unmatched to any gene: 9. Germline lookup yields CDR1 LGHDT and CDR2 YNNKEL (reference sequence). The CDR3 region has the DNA TGTGCCAGCAGCCAAGATATAGTGGGGGGGATGACAGATACGCAGTATTTT. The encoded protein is CASSQDIVGGMTDTQYF.

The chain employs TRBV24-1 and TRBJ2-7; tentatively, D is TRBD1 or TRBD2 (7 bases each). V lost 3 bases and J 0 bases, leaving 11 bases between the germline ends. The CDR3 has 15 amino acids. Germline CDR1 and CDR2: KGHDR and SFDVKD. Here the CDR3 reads CATSDPGGGSYEQYF. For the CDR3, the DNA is TGTGCCACCAGTGATCCAGGGGGGGGCTCCTACGAGCAGTACTTC.

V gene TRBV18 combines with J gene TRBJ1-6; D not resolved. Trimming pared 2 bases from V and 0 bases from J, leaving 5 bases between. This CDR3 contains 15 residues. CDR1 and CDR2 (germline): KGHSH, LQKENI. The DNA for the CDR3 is TGTGCCAGCTCACCAGACCGCTCCTATAATTCACCCCTCCACTTT. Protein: CASSPDRSYNSPLHF.

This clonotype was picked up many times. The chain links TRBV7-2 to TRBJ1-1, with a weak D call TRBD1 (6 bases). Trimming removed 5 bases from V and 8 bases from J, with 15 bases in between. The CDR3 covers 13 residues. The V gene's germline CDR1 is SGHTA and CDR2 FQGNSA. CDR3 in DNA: TGTGCCAGCAGCCCCGCGTCGGGGGCAGAAGCTTTCTTT. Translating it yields CASSPASGAEAFF.

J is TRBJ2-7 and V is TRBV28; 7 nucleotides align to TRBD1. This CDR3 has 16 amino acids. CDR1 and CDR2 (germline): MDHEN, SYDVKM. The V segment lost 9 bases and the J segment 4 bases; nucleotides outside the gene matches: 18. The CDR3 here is CASLQFIGQDPYEQYF. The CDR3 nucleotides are TGTGCCAGTCTCCAGTTTATAGGACAGGATCCTTACGAGCAGTACTTC.

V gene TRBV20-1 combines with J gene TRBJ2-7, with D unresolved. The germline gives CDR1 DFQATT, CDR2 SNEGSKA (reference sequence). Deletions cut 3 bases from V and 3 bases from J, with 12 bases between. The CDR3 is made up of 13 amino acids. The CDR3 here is CSASLGRIYEQYF. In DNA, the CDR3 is TGCAGTGCTAGTCTAGGACGCATCTACGAGCAGTACTTC.